This passage covers 9 T cell receptor beta chains from one sample sequenced in a study of Ad26.COV2.S vaccination and SARS-CoV-2 variants. The sample's treatment: approximately 18 received Ad26.COV2.S at low or high dose, single or two shots; several received placebo; per-sample allocation not given. The samples were gathered on day 63 after the first injection of vaccine or placebo. Using immunoSEQ multiplex PCR, the repertoire was profiled, and TCRdb retains in-frame clones only, with some absent. The data contain around 400,000 clones, about four fifths of them seen just once; the ten biggest clones take up about 7.4%. Sequenced material: peripheral blood, taken in a trial of Ad26.COV2.S vaccine versus placebo. All receptors derive from a person aged 18 to 59 who received the Ad26.COV2.S COVID-19 vaccine or a placebo.

As DNA, the CDR3 is TGTGCCAGCAGCGTAAGACTAGCGCTGAACACCGGGGAGCTGTTTTTT. Translated, it gives CASSVRLALNTGELFF. The chain recombines TRBV9 with TRBJ2-2; 8 bases line up with TRBD2. Per germline, CDR1 SGDLS and CDR2 YYNGEE. V shed 1 base and J 1 base; nucleotides not matched to a gene: 3. This CDR3 spans 16 amino acids. Combining the CDR3 with reference TRBV9 and TRBJ2-2 gives the whole variable domain DSGVTQTPKHLITATGQRVTLRCSPRSGDLSVYWYQQSLDQGLQFLIQYYNGEERAKGNILERFSAQQFPDLHSELNLSSLELGDSALYFCASSVRLALNTGELFFGEGSRLTVL.

V and J are TRBV11-2 and TRBJ1-2; D is unclear. The CDR3 length is 13 residues. Germline V gives CDR1 SGHAT, CDR2 FQNNGV. Trimming removed 1 base from V and 7 bases from J, with 10 bases in between. CDR3 sequence reads: CASSLVGTAGYTF. Here the CDR3 DNA reads TGTGCCAGCAGCTTAGTTGGTACAGCTGGCTACACCTTC.

The V and J genes are TRBV21-1 and TRBJ2-7; the table's D call, TRBD2, was not checked against the DNA. TRBV21-1 is shown as a pseudogene. The length of the CDR3 is 15 residues. The CDR3 loop reads CASSTTSGALYEQYF. The CDR3, as DNA: TGTGCCAGCAGCACGACTAGCGGGGCCCTCTACGAGCAGTACTTC.

The V gene is TRBV7-3, the J gene TRBJ1-1; possibly TRBD1 for D (5 bases). From germline, CDR1 is SGHTA and CDR2 FQGTGA. Between the trimmed V and J ends, which lost 0 bases and 8 bases, there was a span of 13 bases. The CDR3 runs 14 residues. CDR3 DNA: TGTGCCAGCAGCTTAACCCCGACAGCCACCGAAGCTTTCTTT. Translation gives CASSLTPTATEAFF.

Note on this clone: Within the sample, other DNA sequences also encode this same CDR3. The chain has TRBV2 and TRBJ1-5; 8 bases map to TRBD1. The germline V gene has CDR1 SNHLY and CDR2 FYNNEI. V lost 2 bases, J lost 7 bases, and 4 bases stayed unmatched. There are 14 residues in the CDR3. CDR3 DNA: TGTGCCAGCAGTGAACAGGGGGCAGGGCAGCCCCAGCATTTT. Translating it yields CASSEQGAGQPQHF. Supplemented by reference TRBV2 and TRBJ1-5, the full variable domain reads EPEVTQTPSHQVTQMGQEVILRCVPISNHLYFYWYRQILGQKVEFLVSFYNNEISEKSEIFDDQFSVERPDGSNFTLKIRSTKLEDSAMYFCASSEQGAGQPQHFGDGTRLSIL.

The chain links TRBV2 to TRBJ1-5, with TRBD1 as a possible D gene (5 bases). Germline assignment: CDR1 SNHLY and CDR2 FYNNEI. This CDR3 is 12 amino acids long. Trimming pared 7 bases from V and 6 bases from J, leaving 10 bases between. The CDR3 DNA reads as TGTGCCAGCACCCCAGGGAGTCAGCCCCAGCATTTT. Encoded protein: CASTPGSQPQHF. Filled out from reference TRBV2 and TRBJ1-5, the complete variable domain reads EPEVTQTPSHQVTQMGQEVILRCVPISNHLYFYWYRQILGQKVEFLVSFYNNEISEKSEIFDDQFSVERPDGSNFTLKIRSTKLEDSAMYFCASTPGSQPQHFGDGTRLSIL.

This chain uses TRBV6-4 with TRBJ2-7; D might be TRBD1 (5 bases). The CDR3 is 14 amino acids. Trimming removed 4 bases from V and 4 bases from J, with 14 bases in between. Germline assignment: CDR1 MRHNA and CDR2 SNTAGT. DNA of the CDR3: TGTGCCAGCAGTGTAGGGGCTGACGGATACGAGCAGTACTTC. This codes for CASSVGADGYEQYF.

V is TRBV6-2 or TRBV6-3 and J is TRBJ1-5; D call uncertain. V was cut by 5 bases and J by 6 bases, with 11 bases left in between. This CDR3 has 13 amino acids. Per germline, CDR1 MNHEY and CDR2 SVGEGT. CDR3 sequence reads: CASSRSLIQPQHF. The CDR3 DNA is TGTGCCAGCAGTCGGTCACTAATTCAGCCCCAGCATTTT.

CDR3 protein: CASSLSIRESVSRPDTQYF. The CDR3 nucleotides read TGTGCCAGCAGTTTATCGATACGGGAGAGCGTGTCAAGACCCGATACGCAGTATTTT. This chain uses TRBV27 with TRBJ2-3, with D possibly TRBD2 on 6 matching bases. V shed 0 bases and J shed 6 bases, with 25 bases lying between them. The CDR3 covers 19 residues. Looked up from germline, CDR1 is MNHEY and CDR2 is SMNVEV (reference sequence).